The 22 T cell receptor beta chains in this list originate from one sample, sequenced in a study of OX40 agonist ivuxolimab in advanced cancers. The repertoire was sequenced with immunoSEQ multiplex PCR; TCRdb's copy has only in-frame clones and lacks some. There are 40,000 to 45,000 clones in the sample; 70% to 90% occur only once, and 9.5% to 13% lies in the top ten. The input for sequencing was CD4+ or CD8+ T cells sorted from blood, taken in a trial of the OX40 agonist ivuxolimab. These receptors all come from an adult with an advanced solid tumor such as melanoma, head and neck, liver or kidney cancer.

The chain couples TRBV7-6 to TRBJ2-7; 7 bases fit TRBD1. This CDR3 is built from 14 residues. CDR1 is SGHVS and CDR2 is FNYEAQ in the germline V gene. J gave up 5 bases and V 1 base, and 5 bases lay outside the gene matches. Written as DNA, the CDR3 is TGTGCCAGCAGCTTAGAACGAGGGGGCGACGAGCAGTACTTC. Its protein is CASSLERGGDEQYF.

The V and J genes are TRBV7-6 and TRBJ2-2; TRBD2 matches 7 bases. Germline V CDR1 and CDR2: SGHVS, FNYEAQ. This CDR3 has 15 residues. V was clipped by 5 bases and J by 3 bases; unmatched bases: 6. CDR3 loop: CASSPRAGDTGELFF. The CDR3 DNA is TGTGCCAGCAGCCCAAGGGCGGGGGACACCGGGGAGCTGTTTTTT.

V gene TRBV30 combines with J gene TRBJ1-1; D is ambiguous. The CDR3 runs to 11 residues. CDR1 and CDR2 from the germline V gene are GTSNPN and SVGIG (reference sequence). V lost 2 bases and J lost 2, with 3 bases in between. The CDR3 DNA follows: TGTGCCTGGAGTACCAACACTGAAGCTTTCTTT. Its translation is CAWSTNTEAFF.

This clone was observed once. The chain employs TRBV7-2 and TRBJ1-3; a possible D gene is TRBD1 (5 bases). Per the germline V gene, CDR1 is SGHTA and CDR2 is FQGNSA. V was shortened by 4 bases and J by 2 bases, with 12 bases between the two germline ends. This CDR3 is built from 15 residues. The DNA for the CDR3 is TGTGCCAGCAGCTCCAGTTTAGGGGCTGGAAACACCATATATTTT. As protein: CASSSSLGAGNTIYF.

The sample holds many counts of this clone. The chain is built from TRBV15 and TRBJ2-7; no reliable D call. CDR1 is LNHNV and CDR2 is YYDKDF in the germline V gene (reference sequence). V gave up 2 bases and J gave up 5 bases, with 10 bases separating them. The CDR3 runs 13 residues. CDR3 protein: CATSRTATHEQYF. The CDR3 DNA reads TGTGCCACCAGCAGAACAGCGACGCACGAGCAGTACTTC. Drawing the rest from reference TRBV15 and TRBJ2-7, the complete variable domain is DAMVIQNPRYQVTQFGKPVTLSCSQTLNHNVMYWYQQKSSQAPKLLFHYYDKDFNNEADTPDNFQSRRPNTSFCFLDIRSPGLGDTAMYLCATSRTATHEQYFGPGTRLTVT.

This clone was seen only once. An end of the junction differs from the germline gene, which may be a read error. The chain has TRBV7-7 and TRBJ2-7, with 8 nucleotides matching TRBD2. The CDR3 has 15 residues. Germline lookup yields CDR1 SSHAT and CDR2 FNYEAQ (reference sequence). CDR3 sequence reads: CASSFRGGPTYEQYF. In DNA, the CDR3 is TGTGCTAGCAGCTTTCGGGGGGGTCCAACCTACGAGCAGTACTTC. Combining the CDR3 with reference TRBV7-7 and TRBJ2-7 gives the whole variable domain GAGVSQSPRYKVTKRGQDVTLRCDPISSHATLYWYQQALGQGPEFLTYFNYEAQPDKSGLPSDRFSAERPEGSISTLTIQRTEQRDSAMYRCASSFRGGPTYEQYFGPGTRLTVT.

The V call is TRBV6-1, the J call TRBJ2-7; D unresolved. The germline V gene has CDR1 MNHNS and CDR2 SASEGT. The CDR3 totals 11 residues. V was cut by 3 bases and J by 3 bases, with 3 bases left in between. This CDR3 is CASSDNYEQYF. The CDR3 region has the DNA TGTGCCAGCAGTGACAACTACGAGCAGTACTTC.

The chain employs TRBV9 and TRBJ1-1, with TRBD1 identical over 7 bases. Unmatched junction bases numbered 5, after V lost 3 bases and J lost 0 bases. The CDR3 totals 15 residues. In germline, CDR1 is SGDLS, CDR2 YYNGEE. The CDR3 DNA follows: TGTGCCAGCAGCGCAGCGGGACAGATGAACACTGAAGCTTTCTTT. It codes for CASSAAGQMNTEAFF.

The chain combines TRBV27 with TRBJ2-2; 14 bases match TRBD2. The CDR3 sequence is 16 residues long. Germline lookup yields CDR1 MNHEY and CDR2 SMNVEV (reference sequence). V gave up 7 bases and J gave up 1 base; unmatched junction bases: 2. CDR3: CASTGLAGVNTGELFF. Written as DNA, the CDR3 is TGTGCCAGCACGGGACTAGCGGGAGTGAACACCGGGGAGCTGTTTTTT.

Here the CDR3 DNA reads TGTGCCAGCAGCTTACTAGCCCCCCACAATGAGCAGTTCTTC. It translates to CASSLLAPHNEQFF. The chain has TRBV7-6 and TRBJ2-1; TRBD2 might be the D (5 bases). The V end lost 2 bases, the J end lost 5 bases, and 10 bases lay between the germline ends. This CDR3 has 14 amino acids. The germline CDR1 and CDR2 sequences are SGHVS and FNYEAQ. Full variable domain (missing parts from reference TRBV7-6 and TRBJ2-1): GAGVSQSPRYKVTKRGQDVALRCDPISGHVSLYWYRQALGQGPEFLTYFNYEAQQDKSGLPNDRFSAERPEGSISTLTIQRTEQRDSAMYRCASSLLAPHNEQFFGPGTRLTVL.

The rearrangement uses TRBV13 and TRBJ2-7; D gene ambiguous. CDR1 PRHDT and CDR2 FYEKMQ come from the germline V gene (reference sequence). The CDR3 has 11 amino acids. Trimming took off 3 bases at V and 7 bases at J, with 7 bases between the two ends. The CDR3 DNA sequence: TGTGCCAGCAGCTTCAGAACTGAGCAGTACTTC. Its protein product is CASSFRTEQYF. The full variable domain, its missing parts supplied by reference TRBV13 and TRBJ2-7, is AAGVIQSPRHLIKEKRETATLKCYPIPRHDTVYWYQQGPGQDPQFLISFYEKMQSDKGSIPDRFSAQQFSDYHSELNMSSLELGDSALYFCASSFRTEQYFGPGTRLTVT.

The V and J genes are TRBV5-1 and TRBJ2-1; TRBD2 agrees at 11 bases. J gave up 2 bases and V 3 bases, and 7 bases lay outside the gene matches. The germline CDR1 and CDR2 sequences are SGHRS and YFSETQ. The CDR3 runs to 17 residues. CDR3 amino acids: CASSYTGTSGAYNEQFF. The CDR3 DNA reads TGCGCCAGCAGCTACACCGGGACTAGCGGCGCCTACAATGAGCAGTTCTTC. The whole variable domain, filled in from reference TRBV5-1 and TRBJ2-1, reads KAGVTQTPRYLIKTRGQQVTLSCSPISGHRSVSWYQQTPGQGLQFLFEYFSETQRNKGNFPGRFSGRQFSNSRSEMNVSTLELGDSALYLCASSYTGTSGAYNEQFFGPGTRLTVL.

J is TRBJ2-7 and V is TRBV27; D unresolved. The CDR3 has 14 amino acids. The V gene's germline CDR1 is MNHEY and CDR2 SMNVEV (reference sequence). V lost 5 bases and J 0 bases, leaving 11 bases between the germline ends. The CDR3: CASSPRYGSYEQYF. For the CDR3, the DNA is TGTGCCAGCAGTCCCCGATACGGCTCCTACGAGCAGTACTTC.

The count of this clone is one. This sequence joins TRBV27 and TRBJ2-7; TRBD2 aligns across 7 bases. V trimming: 1 base; J trimming: 6 bases; junction bases outside the gene matches: 6. The germline V gene encodes CDR1 MNHEY and CDR2 SMNVEV (reference sequence). The CDR3 has 14 amino acids. The CDR3 spells CASSLFGLGGEQYF. DNA for the CDR3: TGTGCCAGCAGTTTATTCGGACTAGGCGGCGAGCAGTACTTC.

This chain connects TRBV5-4 to TRBJ2-7; 8 bases are a match to TRBD2. Germline V gene sequence: CDR1 SGHNT, CDR2 YYREEE (reference sequence). The CDR3 has 13 residues. Unmatched junction bases numbered 7, after V lost 4 bases and J lost 7 bases. The CDR3 region has the DNA TGTGCCAGCAGCGGGACTAGAGGCCAGGAGCAGTACTTC. Protein sequence: CASSGTRGQEQYF.

The gene calls are TRBV7-6 and TRBJ1-1; D remains ambiguous. Trimming left V 1 base short and J 1 base short, with 10 bases between. The CDR3 has 15 residues. The germline V gene has CDR1 SGHVS and CDR2 FNYEAQ. The CDR3 region has the DNA TGTGCCAGCAGCTTAGATTGGGGAGGGAACACTGAAGCTTTCTTT. Translation gives CASSLDWGGNTEAFF. Full variable domain (outside the CDR3, taken from reference TRBV7-6 and TRBJ1-1): GAGVSQSPRYKVTKRGQDVALRCDPISGHVSLYWYRQALGQGPEFLTYFNYEAQQDKSGLPNDRFSAERPEGSISTLTIQRTEQRDSAMYRCASSLDWGGNTEAFFGQGTRLTVV.

The chain employs TRBV5-6 and TRBJ1-1; 8 bases map to TRBD1. The V and J ends lost 0 bases and 9 bases, in that order; junction bases with no gene match: 7. Germline V lookup: CDR1 SGHDT, CDR2 YYEEEE. This CDR3 is 14 amino acids long. The DNA for the CDR3 is TGTGCCAGCAGCTTGGTAGCAGGGGGCATGAAAGCTTTCTTT. This gives the protein CASSLVAGGMKAFF.

The chain links TRBV6-4 to TRBJ2-1; TRBD2 matches 11 bases. The CDR3 length is 16 residues. V was clipped by 5 bases and J by 5 bases; unmatched bases: 8. The germline V gene has CDR1 MRHNA and CDR2 SNTAGT. The CDR3: CASSPHGTSGNNEQFF. CDR3 DNA sequence: TGTGCCAGCAGTCCCCACGGGACTAGCGGAAACAATGAGCAGTTCTTC.

The chain has TRBV2 and TRBJ2-5; D possibly corresponds to TRBD2 (6 bases). From germline, CDR1 is SNHLY and CDR2 FYNNEI. V gave up 9 bases and J gave up 4 bases, with 12 bases separating them. There are 12 residues in the CDR3. The chain's CDR3 is CASKGGVETQYF. In DNA form, the CDR3 reads TGTGCCAGTAAAGGCGGGGTAGAGACCCAGTACTTC.

The chain uses TRBV23-1 and TRBJ2-7; D possibly corresponds to TRBD1 (6 bases). TRBV23-1 is given ORF status, its function remaining uncertain. Between the trimmed V and J ends, which lost 9 bases and 4 bases, there was a span of 28 bases. This CDR3 comprises 17 residues. The CDR3 DNA reads TGCGCCAGGAGGGGGTGGCAAGGAAGGGTACCTATTTACGAGCAGTACTTC. Encoded protein: CARRGWQGRVPIYEQYF.

The chain recombines TRBV6-1 with TRBJ1-2; D call uncertain. The V end lost 5 bases, the J end lost 5 bases, and 12 bases lay between the germline ends. The CDR3 covers 13 residues. The germline V gene has CDR1 MNHNS and CDR2 SASEGT. CDR3 DNA: TGTGCCAGCAGTTTTCGGGGAAGGTATGGCTACACCTTC. This gives the protein CASSFRGRYGYTF.

The rearrangement links TRBV6-6 to TRBJ2-7, with 7 bases matching TRBD2. J lost 7 bases, V lost 2 bases, and 8 bases had no gene match. CDR1 is MNHNY and CDR2 is SVGAGI in the germline V gene (reference sequence). The CDR3 spans 14 residues. The CDR3 here is CASSYPDQGGEQYF. The DNA for the CDR3 is TGTGCCAGCAGTTACCCCGACCAGGGAGGGGAGCAGTACTTC.